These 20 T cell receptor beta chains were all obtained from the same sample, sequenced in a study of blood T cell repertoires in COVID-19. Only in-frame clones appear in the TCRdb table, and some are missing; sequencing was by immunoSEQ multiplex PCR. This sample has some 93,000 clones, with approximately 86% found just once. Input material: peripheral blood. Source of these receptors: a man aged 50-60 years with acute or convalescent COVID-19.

The CDR3 loop is CASSFGTTYEQYF. The DNA of the CDR3 is TGTGCCAGCAGTTTTGGCACCACCTACGAGCAGTACTTC. This chain connects TRBV27 to TRBJ2-7; the D is unclear. CDR1 is MNHEY, CDR2 SMNVEV, per germline (reference sequence). This CDR3 spans 13 amino acids. V lost 3 bases to trimming and J lost 2 bases, with 8 bases between them.

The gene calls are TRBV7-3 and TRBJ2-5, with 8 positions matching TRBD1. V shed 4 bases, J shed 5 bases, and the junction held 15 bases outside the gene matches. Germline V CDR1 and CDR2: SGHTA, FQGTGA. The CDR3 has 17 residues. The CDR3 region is CASSSATGRGRGETQYF. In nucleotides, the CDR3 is TGTGCCAGCAGCTCCGCGACGGGCAGGGGGCGTGGTGAGACCCAGTACTTC.

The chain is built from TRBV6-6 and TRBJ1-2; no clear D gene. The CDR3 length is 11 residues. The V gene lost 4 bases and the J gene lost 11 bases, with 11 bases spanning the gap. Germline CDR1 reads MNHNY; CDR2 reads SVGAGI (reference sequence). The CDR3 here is CASSFGGQYTF. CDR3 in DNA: TGTGCCAGCAGTTTCGGAGGGCAATACACCTTC.

The CDR3 sequence: CASSESEGTEAFF. CDR3 coding DNA: TGCGCCAGCAGTGAGTCGGAGGGAACTGAAGCTTTCTTT. The chain recombines TRBV10-2 with TRBJ1-1; D not certain. V shed 0 bases and J shed 5 bases, with 7 bases lying between them. Germline lookup yields CDR1 WSHSY and CDR2 SAAADI. The CDR3 runs 13 residues.

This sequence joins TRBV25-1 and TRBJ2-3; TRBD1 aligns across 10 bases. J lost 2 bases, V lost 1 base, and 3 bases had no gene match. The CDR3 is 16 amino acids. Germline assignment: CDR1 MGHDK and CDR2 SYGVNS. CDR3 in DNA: TGTGCCAGCAGTGAATTAGGGACAGGGGACACAGATACGCAGTATTTT. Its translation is CASSELGTGDTDTQYF.

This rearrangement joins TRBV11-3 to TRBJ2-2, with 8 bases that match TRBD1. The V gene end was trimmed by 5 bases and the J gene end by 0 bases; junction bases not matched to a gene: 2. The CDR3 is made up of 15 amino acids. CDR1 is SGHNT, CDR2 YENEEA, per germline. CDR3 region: CASSPGQANTGELFF. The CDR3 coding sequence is TGTGCCAGCAGCCCGGGACAGGCGAACACCGGGGAGCTGTTTTTT. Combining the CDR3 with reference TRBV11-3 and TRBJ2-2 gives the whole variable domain EAGVVQSPRYKIIEKKQPVAFWCNPISGHNTLYWYLQNLGQGPELLIRYENEEAVDDSQLPKDRFSAERLKGVDSTLKIQPAELGDSAVYLCASSPGQANTGELFFGEGSRLTVL.

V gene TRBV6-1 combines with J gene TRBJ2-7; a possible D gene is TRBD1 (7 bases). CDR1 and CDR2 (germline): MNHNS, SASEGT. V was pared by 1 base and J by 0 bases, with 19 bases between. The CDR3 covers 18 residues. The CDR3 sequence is CASSEGLNGGGISYEQYF. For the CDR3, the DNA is TGTGCCAGCAGTGAAGGACTAAATGGAGGGGGCATCTCCTACGAGCAGTACTTC.

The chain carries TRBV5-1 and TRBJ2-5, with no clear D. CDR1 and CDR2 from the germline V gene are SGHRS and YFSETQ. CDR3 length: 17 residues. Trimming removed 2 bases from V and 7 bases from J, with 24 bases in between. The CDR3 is CASSLGTKVGPEGTQYF. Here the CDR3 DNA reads TGCGCCAGCAGCTTAGGCACGAAGGTTGGGCCCGAAGGGACCCAGTACTTC.

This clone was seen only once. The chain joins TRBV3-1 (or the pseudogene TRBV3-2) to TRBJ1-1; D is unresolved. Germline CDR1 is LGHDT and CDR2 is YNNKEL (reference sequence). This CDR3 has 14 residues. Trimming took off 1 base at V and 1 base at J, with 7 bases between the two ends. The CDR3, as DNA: TGTGCCAGCAGCCAAGTCGCGGGGAACACTGAAGCTTTCTTT. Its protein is CASSQVAGNTEAFF.

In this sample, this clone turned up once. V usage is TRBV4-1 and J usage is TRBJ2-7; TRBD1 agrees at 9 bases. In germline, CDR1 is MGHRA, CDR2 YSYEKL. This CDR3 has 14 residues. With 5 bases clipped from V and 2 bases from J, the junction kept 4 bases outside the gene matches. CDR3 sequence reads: CASSEDRGTYEQYF. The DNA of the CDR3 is TGCGCCAGCAGCGAGGACAGGGGCACCTACGAGCAGTACTTC.

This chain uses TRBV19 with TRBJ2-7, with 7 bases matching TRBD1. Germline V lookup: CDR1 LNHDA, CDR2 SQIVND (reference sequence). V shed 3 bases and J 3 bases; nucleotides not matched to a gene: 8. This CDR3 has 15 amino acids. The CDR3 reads CASSIGGDSVYEQYF. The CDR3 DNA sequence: TGTGCCAGTAGTATTGGTGGGGACAGCGTCTACGAGCAGTACTTC.

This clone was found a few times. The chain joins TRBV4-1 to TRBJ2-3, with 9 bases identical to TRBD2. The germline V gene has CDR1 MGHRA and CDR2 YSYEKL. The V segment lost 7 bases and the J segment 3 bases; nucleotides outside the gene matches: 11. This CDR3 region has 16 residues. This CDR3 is CASTYTGAGGTDTQYF. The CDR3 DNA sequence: TGCGCCAGCACCTACACGGGGGCGGGAGGGACAGATACGCAGTATTTT.

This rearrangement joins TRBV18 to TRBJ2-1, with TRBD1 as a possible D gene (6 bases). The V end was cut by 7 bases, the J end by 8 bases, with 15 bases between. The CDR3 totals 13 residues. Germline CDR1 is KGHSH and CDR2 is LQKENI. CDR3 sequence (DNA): TGTGCCAGCTGGATTACAGGGACGGATGAGCAGTTCTTC. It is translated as CASWITGTDEQFF.

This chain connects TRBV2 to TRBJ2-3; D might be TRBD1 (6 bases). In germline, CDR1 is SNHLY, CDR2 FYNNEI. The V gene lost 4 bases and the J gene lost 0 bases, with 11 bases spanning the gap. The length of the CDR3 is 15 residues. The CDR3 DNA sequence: TGTGCCAGCAGTGCTCAGGGGCCTAGCACAGATACGCAGTATTTT. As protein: CASSAQGPSTDTQYF.

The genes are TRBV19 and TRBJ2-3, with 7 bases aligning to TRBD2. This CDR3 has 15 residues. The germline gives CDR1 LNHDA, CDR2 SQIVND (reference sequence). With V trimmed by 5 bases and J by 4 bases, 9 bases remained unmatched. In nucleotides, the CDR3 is TGTGCCAGTAGTTACAGCGGGATGACGGCAGATACGCAGTATTTT. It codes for CASSYSGMTADTQYF.

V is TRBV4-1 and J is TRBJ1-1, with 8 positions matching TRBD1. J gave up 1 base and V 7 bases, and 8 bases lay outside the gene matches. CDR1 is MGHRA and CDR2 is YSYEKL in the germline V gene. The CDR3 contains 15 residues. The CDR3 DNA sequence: TGCGCCAGCAACCTGCCAGGGACAGGGAACACTGAAGCTTTCTTT. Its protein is CASNLPGTGNTEAFF.

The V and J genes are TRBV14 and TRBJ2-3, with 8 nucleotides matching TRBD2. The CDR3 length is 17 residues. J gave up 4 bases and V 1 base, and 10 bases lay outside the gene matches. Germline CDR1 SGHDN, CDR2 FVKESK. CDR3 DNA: TGTGCCAGCAGCCAAGTCGTCTCAGCGGGAGTGTCAGATACGCAGTATTTT. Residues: CASSQVVSAGVSDTQYF.

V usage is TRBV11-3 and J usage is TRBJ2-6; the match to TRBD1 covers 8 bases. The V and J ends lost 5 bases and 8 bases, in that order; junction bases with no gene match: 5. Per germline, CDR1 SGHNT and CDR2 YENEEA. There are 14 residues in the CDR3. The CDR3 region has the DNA TGTGCCAGCAGCCGGACAGGGAGTCCCAACGTCCTGACTTTC. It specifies CASSRTGSPNVLTF. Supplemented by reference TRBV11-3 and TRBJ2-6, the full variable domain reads EAGVVQSPRYKIIEKKQPVAFWCNPISGHNTLYWYLQNLGQGPELLIRYENEEAVDDSQLPKDRFSAERLKGVDSTLKIQPAELGDSAVYLCASSRTGSPNVLTFGAGSRLTVL.

CDR3 sequence: CATSDSPLAGARHEQFF. The CDR3 region has the DNA TGTGCCACCAGTGATTCGCCGCTAGCGGGAGCACGACATGAGCAGTTCTTC. The chain combines TRBV24-1 with TRBJ2-1; 10 bases match TRBD2. The germline CDR1 and CDR2 sequences are KGHDR and SFDVKD. The CDR3 contains 17 residues. V trimming: 2 bases; J trimming: 8 bases; junction bases outside the gene matches: 11.

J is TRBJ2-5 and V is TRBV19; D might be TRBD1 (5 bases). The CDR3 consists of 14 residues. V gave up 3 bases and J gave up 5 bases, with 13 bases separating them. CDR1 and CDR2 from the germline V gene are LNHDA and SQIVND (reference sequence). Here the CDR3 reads CASSIGAAAETQYF. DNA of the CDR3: TGTGCCAGTAGTATTGGGGCGGCCGCGGAGACCCAGTACTTC.